The source of this T cell receptor beta chain is a study of blood T cell repertoires in COVID-19. Study in general: Sample material is recorded as cDNA or gDNA derived from T cells, B-cell-depleted T cells, or PBMCs.

Sequencing used immunoSEQ multiplex PCR; TCRdb keeps in-frame clones, though not all of them. In the table there are approximately 210,000 clones, 90% to 95% of which are singletons. The CDR3 has 14 amino acids. Looked up from germline, CDR1 is MDHEN and CDR2 is SYDVKM. Trimming cost V 2 bases and J 3 bases, with 8 bases left between them. The origin of this receptor is a man aged 25 to 40 with acute or convalescent COVID-19. The J gene is TRBJ1-3, the V gene TRBV28; unclear D gene. Sequenced material: peripheral blood. The DNA for the CDR3 is TGTGCCAGCAGTTTAGGGAGGGTTGGAAACACCATATATTTT. Translation: CASSLGRVGNTIYF.